One T cell receptor beta chain is described in this entry. The antigen remains undetermined. The germline gives CDR1 SGHTA, CDR2 FQGTGA. The CDR3 runs 16 residues. V gave up 5 bases and J gave up 2 bases, with 19 bases separating them. The sample belongs to a study of beta chain features in type 1 diabetes. Study overall: Age and gender were similar between patients and healthy donors, as were cell yields.

Reverse transcribing all isolated RNA meant expressed TCRB transcripts were sequenced. The method was immunoSEQ multiplex PCR; TCRdb's version includes in-frame clones alone and lacks a portion of them. The data hold 250,000 to 350,000 clones, with 11% observed a single time. Study-wide points: Type 1 diabetes patients had fewer VDJ junction insertions and more deletions. The naive, central memory and Treg TCRB repertoires showed an apparent similarity that was greater among patients than among healthy donors.

This TCR came from a woman under 40 in good health. The chain recombines TRBV7-3 with TRBJ2-7; D remains ambiguous. The specimen sequenced was naive CD4+ T cells from blood. In DNA, the CDR3 is TGTGCCAGCAGCCCAAAGGATCGAGGCTTTCCCTACGAGCAGTACTTC. This encodes CASSPKDRGFPYEQYF.